The present T cell receptor (beta chain) was sequenced within a study of blood T cell dynamics during melanoma immunotherapy. On the study more broadly: Patients with metastatic melanoma got pembrolizumab or nivolumab-ipilimumab as first-line care.

DNA loading was fixed at 350 ng for all bulk PBMC samples. The data were produced by immunoSEQ multiplex PCR, yet TCRdb's version contains in-frame clones alone and is incomplete. The sample has 7,000 to 10,000 clones, approximately 85% seen once. Study-wide results and limits: The study could not tell melanoma-specific clones from general immune activation.

Described time point: week 3, after first cycle of checkpoint inhibitor. Patients had no prior systemic cancer treatment, immunosuppressants or other active cancers. Germline CDR1 is SQVTM and CDR2 is ANQGSEA. V gave up 7 bases and J gave up 4 bases, with 14 bases separating them. This CDR3 spans 12 amino acids. Notes on this clone: Its antigen is not identified.

Sequenced here: blood, sampled from a patient treated with checkpoint blockade. The rearrangement links TRBV29-1 to TRBJ2-7; D may match TRBD1 or TRBD2 (5 bases each). This clonotype was sampled from a human donor with melanoma. Written as DNA, the CDR3 is TGCAGCGCCATAGGGACCGGTTACGAGCAGTACTTC. Translating gives CSAIGTGYEQYF.